These T cell receptor beta chains were read from a single sample in a study of shared T cell receptors in the human thymus. The repertoire was sequenced with immunoSEQ multiplex PCR; TCRdb's copy has only in-frame clones and lacks some. Here the sample spans some 640,000 clones, approximately 89% being singletons. These data were also filed under a second study, of human thymus T cells.

Sequencing used thymocytes. The receptors derive from a boy in the first two years of life with a congenital heart defect. Each CDR3 is given with its conserved first and last residue. Each record gives: D gene, J gene, clone size, V gene, CDR3 protein, CDR3 DNA. D genes are given only for firm matches. Size is stated for part of the rows, as once, few or many counts, or as a class when the clone is expanded.

TRBD1 TRBJ1-6 NA TRBV2 CASSEGHPGQGLSPLHF TGTGCCAGCAGTGAAGGGCATCCGGGACAGGGACTTTCACCCCTCCACTTT
TRBD1 TRBJ1-1 NA TRBV19 CASSTTGVNTEAFF TGTGCCAGTAGTACGACAGGGGTAAACACTGAAGCTTTCTTT
NA TRBJ1-1 NA TRBV27 CASSLRSGPNTEAFF TGTGCCAGCAGTTTACGGTCAGGGCCAAACACTGAAGCTTTCTTT
TRBD1 TRBJ1-1 NA TRBV2 CASRRTGGMNTEAFF TGTGCCAGCAGACGGACAGGGGGCATGAACACTGAAGCTTTCTTT
NA TRBJ2-1 NA TRBV11-2 CASSRSDYSYNEQFF TGTGCCAGCAGCCGCTCCGACTACTCCTACAATGAGCAGTTCTTC
NA TRBJ1-2 few TRBV28 CASRRGRTPSNYGYTF TGTGCCAGCAGAAGGGGCCGGACACCTTCTAACTATGGCTACACCTTC
NA TRBJ1-5 NA TRBV28 CASSCKTGSVGQPQHF TGTGCCAGCAGTTGCAAAACAGGGAGTGTAGGCCAGCCCCAGCATTTT
NA TRBJ1-1 NA TRBV19 CASRSGMDTEAFF TGTGCCAGTAGATCCGGGATGGACACTGAAGCTTTCTTT
NA TRBJ1-1 NA TRBV4-3 CASSQDKGVGDTEAFF TGCGCCAGCAGCCAAGATAAGGGAGTCGGGGACACTGAAGCTTTCTTT
NA TRBJ1-4 NA TRBV30 CAWSVQQGNRATNEKLFF TGTGCCTGGAGTGTACAGCAGGGTAATCGGGCAACTAATGAAAAACTGTTTTTT
NA TRBJ2-5 few TRBV7-8 CASSLTGRYQETQYF TGTGCCAGCAGCCTTACGGGAAGGTACCAAGAGACCCAGTACTTC
NA TRBJ2-7 NA TRBV27 CASALNGRVYEQYF TGTGCCAGCGCCTTGAACGGGAGAGTCTACGAGCAGTACTTC
TRBD2 TRBJ2-5 NA TRBV7-7 CASSLGGGETQYF TGTGCTAGCAGCTTGGGGGGGGGAGAGACCCAGTACTTC
TRBD1 TRBJ2-7 NA TRBV10-3 CAISGQGEKNEQYF TGTGCCATCAGTGGACAGGGAGAAAAGAACGAGCAGTACTTC
TRBD1 TRBJ1-2 NA TRBV28 CASSLPRDRGPYGYTF TGTGCCAGCAGTCTCCCCCGGGACAGGGGACCCTATGGCTACACCTTC
TRBD2 TRBJ2-1 NA TRBV7-2 CASSLGDTASGGPCNEQFF TGTGCCAGCAGCTTAGGGGACACAGCTAGCGGGGGCCCCTGCAATGAGCAGTTCTTC
TRBD1 TRBJ1-6 once TRBV19 CASSMQGADSPLHF TGTGCCAGTAGTATGCAGGGGGCCGATTCACCCCTCCACTTT
NA TRBJ2-7 NA TRBV4-3 CASSQSGTSRIVQKQYF TGCGCCAGCAGCCAAAGTGGGACATCAAGAATTGTCCAGAAGCAGTACTTC
NA TRBJ1-2 NA TRBV7-8 CASSLWRGRGYGYTF TGTGCCAGCAGCTTATGGAGGGGCCGGGGGTATGGCTACACCTTC
TRBD2 TRBJ2-2 NA TRBV4-3 CASSQVRLAGTTGELFF TGCGCCAGCAGCCAAGTTCGACTAGCGGGAACTACCGGGGAGCTGTTTTTT
NA TRBJ2-7 NA TRBV18 CASSPLGQTYEQYF TGTGCCAGCTCACCCCTCGGACAGACCTACGAGCAGTACTTC
NA TRBJ1-3 once TRBV14 CASSQGQRRDTIYF TGTGCCAGCAGCCAAGGACAGCGAAGGGACACCATATATTTT
TRBD1 TRBJ1-5 NA TRBV6-5 CASSAGTEGNQPQHF TGTGCCAGCAGCGCCGGGACAGAGGGCAATCAGCCCCAGCATTTT
NA TRBJ1-6 few TRBV28 CASSLLNRNNSPLHF TGTGCCAGCAGTTTATTGAACAGGAATAATTCACCCCTCCACTTT
NA TRBJ1-5 NA TRBV7-2 CASSLGDRYQPQHF TGTGCCAGCAGCTTAGGAGACAGATATCAGCCCCAGCATTTT
NA TRBJ1-1 NA TRBV29-1 CSVEEGRTRLNTEAFF TGCAGCGTTGAAGAGGGTAGGACAAGACTGAACACTGAAGCTTTCTTT
NA TRBJ1-4 NA TRBV28 CASSLLGADEKLFF TGTGCCAGCAGTTTATTGGGGGCCGATGAAAAACTGTTTTTT
TRBD1 TRBJ1-2 NA TRBV7-6 CASSLDDRANYGYTF TGTGCCAGCAGCTTGGACGACAGGGCCAACTATGGCTACACCTTC
TRBD1 TRBJ2-2 NA TRBV6-5 CASSYSWDRFTGELFF TGTGCCAGCAGTTACTCGTGGGACAGATTCACCGGGGAGCTGTTTTTT
NA TRBJ1-5 few TRBV2 CASSDFEGQPQHF TGTGCCAGCAGTGATTTCGAGGGCCAGCCCCAGCATTTT
TRBD1 TRBJ1-6 NA TRBV25-1 CASSESKTGTGYNSPLHF TGTGCCAGCAGTGAATCGAAGACCGGGACAGGGTATAATTCACCCCTCCACTTT
NA TRBJ1-2 NA TRBV27 CASSLGGADYGYTF TGTGCCAGCAGTTTAGGGGGGGCAGACTATGGCTACACCTTC
TRBD1 TRBJ1-6 NA TRBV30 CAWSVQGAFGNSPLHF TGTGCCTGGAGTGTACAGGGGGCGTTCGGTAATTCCCCCCTCCACTTT
NA TRBJ2-7 NA TRBV4-1 CASSQGWMRAYSYEQYF TGCGCCAGCAGCCAAGGGTGGATGCGGGCCTACTCCTACGAGCAGTACTTC
NA TRBJ1-1 NA TRBV7-3 CASSKTGLLNTEAFF TGTGCCAGCAGCAAGACGGGACTCTTGAACACTGAAGCTTTCTTT
TRBD1 TRBJ1-4 few TRBV4-1 CASSQAGTGNEKLFF TGCGCCAGCAGCCAAGCCGGGACAGGGAATGAAAAACTGTTTTTT
TRBD1 TRBJ2-7 NA TRBV6-1 CASTITGGLYEQYF TGTGCCAGCACCATAACAGGGGGCTTGTACGAGCAGTACTTC
TRBD1 TRBJ1-6 once TRBV5-1 CASSLTTGGIGSYNSPLHF TGCGCCAGCAGCTTGACGACAGGGGGTATAGGCTCCTATAATTCACCCCTCCACTTT
NA TRBJ1-6 NA TRBV9 CASTGGAGDNSPLHF TGTGCCAGCACTGGGGGGGCGGGAGATAATTCACCCCTCCACTTT
TRBD1 TRBJ2-5 NA TRBV6-5 CASSFIGQAIQETQYF TGTGCCAGCAGTTTTATCGGACAGGCCATTCAAGAGACCCAGTACTTC
TRBD1 TRBJ1-2 NA TRBV4-3 CASSQDDRDNGYTF TGCGCCAGCAGCCAGGATGACAGGGACAATGGCTACACCTTC
NA TRBJ2-7 NA TRBV28 CASSLCPSGSNEQYF TGTGCCAGCAGTTTATGTCCATCAGGGTCAAACGAGCAGTACTTC
NA TRBJ1-6 once TRBV6-4 CASSDSEGGRSPLHF TGTGCCAGCAGTGACTCCGAGGGCGGGCGTTCACCCCTCCACTTT
TRBD2 TRBJ2-5 few TRBV6-1 CASTTAGAQETQYF TGTGCCAGCACGACAGCGGGGGCTCAAGAGACCCAGTACTTC
TRBD2 TRBJ2-1 NA TRBV9 CASSPGLAGVNEQFF TGTGCCAGCAGCCCCGGACTAGCGGGAGTGAATGAGCAGTTCTTC